Below are 25 T cell receptor beta chains sequenced from a single sample in a study of response to subunit inactivated influenza vaccine. TCRdb re-derived calls from the RT-PCR reads in MiXCR, one entry per CDR3 protein. The sample includes 750,000 to 850,000 distinct CDR3 sequences, approximately 17% of them seen just once. The source was PBMCs from blood, collected 5 days after vaccination. The receptors here all came from a man aged 45 to 65 who received an inactivated influenza vaccine.

This clonotype was observed at least ten times. The chain has TRBV28 and TRBJ1-5; weak D call: TRBD1 (6 bases). Germline-derived CDR1 and CDR2 are MDHEN and SYDVKM. The CDR3 runs to 15 residues. The V and J ends lost 7 bases and 5 bases respectively, with 18 bases between them. The CDR3 here is CASMEGGKKYQPQHF. CDR3 nucleotide sequence: TGTGCCAGCATGGAGGGGGGGAAGAAGTATCAGCCCCAGCATTTT.

The chain joins TRBV6-1 to TRBJ1-2; no clear D gene. V lost 2 bases and J lost 7, with 8 bases in between. The CDR3 loop spans 12 amino acids. The germline gives CDR1 MNHNS, CDR2 SASEGT. In nucleotides, the CDR3 is TGTGCCAGCAGTGAAATCCTGAGTGGCTACACCTTC. Its protein is CASSEILSGYTF.

This chain links TRBV28 with TRBJ2-1; 15 positions agree with TRBD2. CDR3 length equals 16 residues. Trimming took 5 bases from V and 7 from J; bases not matched to a gene: 6. Germline V gene sequence: CDR1 MDHEN, CDR2 SYDVKM. The DNA of the CDR3 is TGTGCCAGCAGTGTTACCGGGACTAGCGGGAGGAATGAGCAGTTCTTC. Its protein is CASSVTGTSGRNEQFF.

This clonotype was seen repeatedly, ten times or more. V is TRBV7-2 and J is TRBJ2-7; D not certain. The V end lost 1 base, the J end lost 3 bases, and 7 bases lay between the germline ends. Germline V lookup: CDR1 SGHTA, CDR2 FQGNSA. CDR3 size: 13 residues. The CDR3 DNA is TGTGCCAGCAGCTTAGGCCCGTTCTACGAGCAGTACTTC. It specifies CASSLGPFYEQYF.

This clonotype has just a few counts. The chain is built from TRBV10-3 and TRBJ2-1, with no clear D. Germline-derived CDR1 and CDR2 are ENHRY and SYGVKD. Trimming cost V 4 bases and J 0 bases, with 13 bases left between them. The CDR3 covers 16 residues. As DNA, the CDR3 is TGTGCCATCAGTGGGACGATCTTGAGCTCCTACAATGAGCAGTTCTTC. Protein: CAISGTILSSYNEQFF.

This clonotype was counted only a few times. The genes are TRBV10-2 and TRBJ2-5, with TRBD1 identical over 8 bases. Trimming cost V 4 bases and J 5 bases; bases outside gene matches: 3. The CDR3 totals 13 residues. The germline gives CDR1 WSHSY, CDR2 SAAADI. DNA for the CDR3: TGCGCCAGCAGTGTCGCAGGGGGCGAGACCCAGTACTTC. Translating it yields CASSVAGGETQYF.

In its sample, this clonotype was seen a few times. The chain links TRBV18 to TRBJ2-1; D might be TRBD1 (5 bases). The V end lost 5 bases, the J end lost 10 bases, and 12 bases lay between the germline ends. CDR3 size: 12 residues. Germline assignment: CDR1 KGHSH and CDR2 LQKENI. The CDR3 reads CASSKVQAEQFF. CDR3 nucleotides: TGTGCCAGCTCAAAGGTACAGGCCGAGCAGTTCTTC. The full variable domain, completed using reference TRBV18 and TRBJ2-1, is NAGVMQNPRHLVRRRGQEARLRCSPMKGHSHVYWYRQLPEEGLKFMVYLQKENIIDESGMPKERFSAEFPKEGPSILRIQQVVRGDSAAYFCASSKVQAEQFFGPGTRLTVL.

In its sample, this clonotype was seen a few times. The chain uses TRBV10-2 and TRBJ1-2; no firm D call. The CDR3 sequence is 16 residues long. V lost 2 bases, J lost 0 bases, and 13 bases lay in between. In germline, CDR1 is WSHSY, CDR2 SAAADI. The CDR3 DNA sequence: TGCGCCAGCAGTGAGGTTAGGAACAGACCTAACTATGGCTACACCTTC. Translating gives CASSEVRNRPNYGYTF.

The chain employs TRBV3-1 and TRBJ1-1; 9 positions agree with TRBD1. Germline CDR1 reads LGHDT; CDR2 reads YNNKEL (reference sequence). The CDR3 runs to 16 residues. After removal of 4 bases from V and 3 bases from J, the junction contained 9 bases not matched to a gene. The CDR3 sequence is CASSRDRGAMDTEAFF. As DNA, the CDR3 is TGTGCCAGCAGCCGAGACAGGGGGGCGATGGACACTGAAGCTTTCTTT.

The J gene is TRBJ2-1, the V gene TRBV5-1, with D perhaps TRBD2 (5 bases). Germline V lookup: CDR1 SGHRS, CDR2 YFSETQ. Trimming stripped 2 bases from V and 8 bases from J, with 8 bases between. The CDR3 is 12 residues long. DNA of the CDR3: TGCGCCAGCAGCTTAGAGGAGGATGAGCAGTTCTTC. Translating gives CASSLEEDEQFF.

This clonotype has only a few counts. The gene calls are TRBV7-2 and TRBJ1-5; a possible D gene is TRBD1 (6 bases). Trimming removed 0 bases from V and 6 bases from J, with 12 bases in between. CDR1 and CDR2 (germline): SGHTA, FQGNSA. This CDR3 comprises 15 residues. The CDR3 bases are TGTGCCAGCAGCTTAGCGTCCGGGGGCCGTCAGCCCCAGCATTTT. Translating it yields CASSLASGGRQPQHF.

In this sample, this clonotype turned up many times. The chain employs TRBV12-3 or TRBV12-4 and TRBJ2-7; TRBD2 is a possible D gene (6 bases). The CDR3 has 13 amino acids. Trimming pared 6 bases from V and 5 bases from J, leaving 14 bases between. The DNA for the CDR3 is TGTGCCAGCAGAGCTACAGGAGGGGACGAGCAGTACTTC. Translating gives CASRATGGDEQYF.

The J gene is TRBJ1-1, the V gene TRBV28, with TRBD1 as a possible D gene (6 bases). Germline V gives CDR1 MDHEN, CDR2 SYDVKM. The germline V and J ends were trimmed by 6 bases and 8 bases, with 13 bases remaining between them. The CDR3 runs 12 residues. The CDR3 protein is CASSGQPSEAFF. Written as DNA, the CDR3 is TGTGCCAGCAGCGGACAGCCTTCCGAAGCTTTCTTT.

The V call is TRBV11-2, the J call TRBJ2-1, with 12 bases identical to TRBD1. CDR1 is SGHAT and CDR2 is FQNNGV in the germline V gene. Trimming removed 1 base from V and 7 bases from J; junction bases left unmatched: 11. The CDR3 loop spans 18 amino acids. The CDR3 DNA reads TGTGCCAGCAGCTTAGTTCCAGGGGGACAGGGGGCTGGAAATGAGCAGTTCTTC. Protein product: CASSLVPGGQGAGNEQFF.

Only a few counts were recorded for this clonotype. The chain combines TRBV18 with TRBJ1-2, with TRBD1 matching 8 bases. CDR1 KGHSH and CDR2 LQKENI come from the germline V gene. V lost 6 bases and J lost 6; bases outside the gene matches: 12. The CDR3 runs to 15 residues. CDR3 in DNA: TGTGCCAGCTCCCCCGGGACAGGCTCCTTCGATGGCTACACCTTC. Its translation is CASSPGTGSFDGYTF.

The gene calls are TRBV29-1 and TRBJ2-3; TRBD1 might be the D (6 bases). V lost 8 bases and J lost 1, with 16 bases in between. The CDR3 has 14 amino acids. CDR1 is SQVTM and CDR2 is ANQGSEA in the germline V gene. The CDR3 sequence is CSLKEAGGTDTQYF. The CDR3 DNA is TGCAGCCTCAAGGAGGCAGGGGGCACAGATACGCAGTATTTT.

This clonotype was recorded at least ten times. This sequence joins TRBV6-2 or TRBV6-3 and TRBJ2-1, with D uncertain. There are 13 residues in the CDR3. V lost 5 bases and J 12 bases, leaving 17 bases between the germline ends. Germline CDR1 reads MNHEY; CDR2 reads SVGEGT. The CDR3 protein is CASSPTAGRGQFF. The CDR3 bases are TGTGCCAGCAGTCCCACGGCTGGACGTGGGCAGTTCTTC.

V is TRBV4-3 and J is TRBJ2-1, with D maybe TRBD2 (6 bases). This CDR3 is 14 amino acids long. CDR1 and CDR2 (germline): LGHNA, YSLEER. V was pared by 6 bases and J by 10 bases, with 19 bases between. The CDR3 reads CASRRGMDVGEQFF. CDR3 DNA sequence: TGCGCCAGCAGACGGGGGATGGACGTTGGGGAGCAGTTCTTC.

J is TRBJ1-1 and V is TRBV6-5; D gene uncertain. From germline, CDR1 is MNHEY and CDR2 SVGAGI. V was shortened by 4 bases and J by 6 bases, with 21 bases between the two germline ends. This CDR3 contains 16 residues. The CDR3 region has the DNA TGTGCCAGCAGTTTGAGATTGTACCGCGGTCCGTCTGAAGCTTTCTTT. It codes for CASSLRLYRGPSEAFF.

This clonotype was counted at least ten times. CDR3 bases: TGTGCCAGCAGCGTCTACCAAGAGACCCAGTACTTC. Residues: CASSVYQETQYF. The chain couples TRBV12-3 or TRBV12-4 to TRBJ2-5; D is unclear. The V gene lost 6 bases and the J gene lost 0 bases, with 5 bases spanning the gap. The CDR3 length is 12 residues.

The table lists this clonotype with many counts. The chain links TRBV5-1 to TRBJ2-1, with TRBD1 matching 9 bases. This CDR3 is 16 amino acids long. In germline, CDR1 is SGHRS, CDR2 YFSETQ. V was pared by 4 bases and J by 6 bases, with 11 bases of the junction left unmatched. The CDR3 spells CASSPQGARVGNEQFF. In nucleotides, the CDR3 is TGCGCCAGCAGCCCACAGGGGGCCCGGGTCGGCAATGAGCAGTTCTTC. The complete variable domain, with remaining parts taken from reference TRBV5-1 and TRBJ2-1, reads KAGVTQTPRYLIKTRGQQVTLSCSPISGHRSVSWYQQTPGQGLQFLFEYFSETQRNKGNFPGRFSGRQFSNSRSEMNVSTLELGDSALYLCASSPQGARVGNEQFFGPGTRLTVL.

The chain combines TRBV5-5 with TRBJ2-1, with D perhaps TRBD2 (6 bases). The V gene lost 4 bases and the J gene lost 10 bases, with 12 bases spanning the gap. There are 12 residues in the CDR3. CDR1 and CDR2 (germline): SGHKS, YYEKEE (reference sequence). CDR3 in amino acids: CASSKTRSEQFF. CDR3 coding DNA: TGTGCCAGCAGCAAGACTAGGAGCGAGCAGTTCTTC.

The chain carries TRBV28 and TRBJ1-6, with no clear D. Trimming took off 6 bases at V and 10 bases at J, with 13 bases between the two ends. Per germline, CDR1 MDHEN and CDR2 SYDVKM. The CDR3 is made up of 13 amino acids. The CDR3, as DNA: TGTGCCAGCAGACCCCCATACTGGTCACCCCTCCACTTT. Protein sequence: CASRPPYWSPLHF.

The sample holds many counts of this clonotype. The chain carries TRBV9 and TRBJ2-1, with 11 bases that match TRBD2. The CDR3 has 17 amino acids. Trimming at V came to 0 bases and at J to 12 bases, leaving 14 bases not matched to a gene. Germline CDR1 and CDR2: SGDLS and YYNGEE. The CDR3 sequence is CASSVGTSGLLGYGQFF. CDR3 nucleotide sequence: TGTGCCAGCAGCGTAGGGACTAGCGGGCTATTGGGGTATGGGCAGTTCTTC.

This chain links TRBV29-1 with TRBJ1-6, with D uncertain. Trimming pared 7 bases from V and 6 bases from J, leaving 16 bases between. Looked up from germline, CDR1 is SQVTM and CDR2 is ANQGSEA. The CDR3 sequence is 14 residues long. CDR3 sequence: CSARHEPTNSPLHF. DNA of the CDR3: TGCAGCGCCAGACATGAGCCTACTAATTCACCCCTCCACTTT. Full variable domain (remainder filled in from reference TRBV29-1 and TRBJ1-6): SAVISQKPSRDICQRGTSLTIQCQVDSQVTMMFWYRQQPGQSLTLIATANQGSEATYESGFVIDKFPISRPNLTFSTLTVSNMSPEDSSIYLCSARHEPTNSPLHFGNGTRLTVT.